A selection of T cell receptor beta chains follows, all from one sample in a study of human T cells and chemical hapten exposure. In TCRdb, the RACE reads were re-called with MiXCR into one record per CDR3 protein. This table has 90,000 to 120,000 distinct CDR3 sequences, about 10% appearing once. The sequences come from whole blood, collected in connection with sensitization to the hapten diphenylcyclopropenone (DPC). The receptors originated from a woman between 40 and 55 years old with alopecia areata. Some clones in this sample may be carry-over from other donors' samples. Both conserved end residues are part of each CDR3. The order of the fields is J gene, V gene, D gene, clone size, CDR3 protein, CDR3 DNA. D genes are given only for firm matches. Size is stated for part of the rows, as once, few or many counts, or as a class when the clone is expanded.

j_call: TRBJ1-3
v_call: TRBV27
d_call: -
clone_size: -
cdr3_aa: CASRNLNTIYF
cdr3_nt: TGTGCCAGCAGAAATCTGAACACCATATATTTT

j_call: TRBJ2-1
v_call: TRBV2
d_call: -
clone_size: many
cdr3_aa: CASRVGVPSREFF
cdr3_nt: TGTGCCAGCAGAGTGGGAGTCCCGTCGCGCGAGTTCTTC

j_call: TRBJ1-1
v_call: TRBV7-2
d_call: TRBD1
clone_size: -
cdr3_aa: CASPRTGPNTEAFF
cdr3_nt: TGTGCCAGCCCCCGGACAGGACCGAACACTGAAGCTTTCTTT

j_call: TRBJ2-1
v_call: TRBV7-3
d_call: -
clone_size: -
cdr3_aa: CASSPRTGDYNEQFF
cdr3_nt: TGTGCCAGCAGCCCTCGGACGGGGGATTACAATGAGCAGTTCTTC

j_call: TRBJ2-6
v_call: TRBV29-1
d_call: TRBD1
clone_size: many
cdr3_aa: CSVPQQGASTGANVLTF
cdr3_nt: TGCAGCGTCCCCCAACAGGGGGCATCTACTGGGGCCAACGTCCTGACTTTC

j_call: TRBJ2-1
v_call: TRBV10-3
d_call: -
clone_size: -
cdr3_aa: CAISGEKEQFF
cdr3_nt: TGTGCCATCAGTGGCGAGAAAGAGCAGTTCTTC

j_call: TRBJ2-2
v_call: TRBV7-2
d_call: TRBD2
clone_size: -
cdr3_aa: CASSPTSAPGELFF
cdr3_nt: TGTGCCAGCAGCCCCACTAGCGCCCCCGGGGAGCTGTTTTTT

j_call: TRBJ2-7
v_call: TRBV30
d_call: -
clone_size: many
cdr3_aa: CAWSAGTEQYF
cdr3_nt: TGTGCCTGGAGTGCCGGAACCGAGCAGTACTTC

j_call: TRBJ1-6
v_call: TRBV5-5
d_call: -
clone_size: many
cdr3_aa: CASSSLPRIDNSPLHF
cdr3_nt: TGTGCCAGCAGTTCCCTCCCAAGGATTGATAATTCACCCCTCCACTTT

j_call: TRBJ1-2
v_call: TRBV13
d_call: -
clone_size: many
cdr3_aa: CASTDADVRYGYTF
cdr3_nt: TGTGCCAGTACGGACGCCGACGTGAGGTATGGCTACACCTTC

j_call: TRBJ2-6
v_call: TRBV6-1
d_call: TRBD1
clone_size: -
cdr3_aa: CASNGQDPLSGANVLTF
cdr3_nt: TGTGCCAGCAATGGACAGGATCCCCTGTCTGGGGCCAACGTCCTGACTTTC

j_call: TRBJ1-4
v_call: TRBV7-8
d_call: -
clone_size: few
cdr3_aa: CASTLGGRVEKLFF
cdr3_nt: TGTGCCAGCACCCTCGGGGGGCGAGTTGAAAAACTGTTTTTT

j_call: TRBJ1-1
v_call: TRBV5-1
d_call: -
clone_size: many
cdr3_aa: CASSQHSGTEAFF
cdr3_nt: TGCGCCAGCAGCCAACACTCGGGCACTGAAGCTTTCTTT

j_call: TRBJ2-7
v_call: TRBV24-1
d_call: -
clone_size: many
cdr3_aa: CATGTTYEQYF
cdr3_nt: TGTGCCACAGGCACCACCTACGAGCAGTACTTC

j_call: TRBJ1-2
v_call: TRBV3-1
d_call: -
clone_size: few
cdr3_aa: CASSHGYGYTF
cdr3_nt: TGTGCCAGCAGCCACGGGTATGGCTACACCTTC

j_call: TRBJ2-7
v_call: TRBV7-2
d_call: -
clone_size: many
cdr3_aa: CASSLGRTAYEQYF
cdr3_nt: TGTGCCAGCAGCTTAGGTCGGACAGCGTACGAGCAGTACTTC

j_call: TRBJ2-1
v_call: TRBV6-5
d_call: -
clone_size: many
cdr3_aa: CASSYMGTSNEQFF
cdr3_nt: TGTGCCAGCAGTTACATGGGGACATCGAATGAGCAGTTCTTC

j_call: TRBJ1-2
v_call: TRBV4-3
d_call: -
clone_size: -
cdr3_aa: CASSQGGIYGYTF
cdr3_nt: TGCGCCAGCAGCCAAGGGGGGATCTATGGCTACACCTTC

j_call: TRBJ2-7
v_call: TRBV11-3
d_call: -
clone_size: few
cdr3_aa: CASSRTANYEQYF
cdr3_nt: TGTGCCAGCAGCCGGACAGCGAACTACGAGCAGTACTTC

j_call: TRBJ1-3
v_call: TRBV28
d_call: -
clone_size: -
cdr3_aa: CASSPPTGSLPSGNTIYF
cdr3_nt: TGTGCCAGCAGTCCCCCCACAGGGTCCCTGCCCTCTGGAAACACCATATATTTT

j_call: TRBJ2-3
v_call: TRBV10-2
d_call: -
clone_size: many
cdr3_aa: CASSERAWEDTQYF
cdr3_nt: TGCGCCAGCAGTGAACGAGCGTGGGAAGATACGCAGTATTTT

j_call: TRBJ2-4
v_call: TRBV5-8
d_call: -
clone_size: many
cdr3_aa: CASSLMRLAKNIQYF
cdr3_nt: TGTGCCAGCAGCTTGATGCGGCTAGCCAAAAACATTCAGTACTTC

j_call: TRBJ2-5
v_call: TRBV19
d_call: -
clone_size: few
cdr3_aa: CASRQGAPGTQYF
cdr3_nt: TGTGCCAGTAGGCAGGGTGCTCCCGGGACCCAGTACTTC

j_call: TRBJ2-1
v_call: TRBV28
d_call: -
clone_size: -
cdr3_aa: CASNPNTGEQFF
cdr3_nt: TGTGCCAGCAACCCTAACACGGGTGAGCAGTTCTTC

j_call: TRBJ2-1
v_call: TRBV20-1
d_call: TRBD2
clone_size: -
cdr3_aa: CSASAPGLARYNEQFF
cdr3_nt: TGCAGTGCTAGTGCCCCGGGACTAGCGAGATACAATGAGCAGTTCTTC

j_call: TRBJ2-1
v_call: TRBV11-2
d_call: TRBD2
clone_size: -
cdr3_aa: CASRSVAGEYYHEQFF
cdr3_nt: TGTGCCAGCAGATCGGTAGCGGGGGAGTATTATCATGAGCAGTTCTTC

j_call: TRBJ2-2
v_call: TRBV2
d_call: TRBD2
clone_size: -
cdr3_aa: CASSALAALTGELFF
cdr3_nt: TGTGCCAGCAGTGCGCTAGCGGCTCTCACCGGGGAGCTGTTTTTT

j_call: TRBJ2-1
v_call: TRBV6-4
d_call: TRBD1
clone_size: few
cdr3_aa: CASAQGEIYNEQFF
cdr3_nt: TGTGCCAGCGCACAGGGGGAGATATACAATGAGCAGTTCTTC

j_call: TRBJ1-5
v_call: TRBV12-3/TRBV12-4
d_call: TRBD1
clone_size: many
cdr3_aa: CASSPRTGHQPQHF
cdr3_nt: TGTGCCAGCAGTCCCCGGACAGGGCATCAGCCCCAGCATTTT

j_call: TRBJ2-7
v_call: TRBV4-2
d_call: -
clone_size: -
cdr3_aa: CASSLLGTHPRRYEQYF
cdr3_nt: TGTGCCAGCAGCCTCCTCGGGACGCACCCGAGGCGTTACGAGCAGTACTTC

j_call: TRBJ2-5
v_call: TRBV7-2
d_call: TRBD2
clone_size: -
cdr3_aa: CASSLRGGGGETQYF
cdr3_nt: TGTGCCAGCAGCTTGCGGGGGGGCGGAGGGGAGACCCAGTACTTC

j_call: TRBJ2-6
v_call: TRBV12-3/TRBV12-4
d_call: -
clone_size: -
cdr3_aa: CASQDHSGANVLTF
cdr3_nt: TGTGCCAGCCAAGATCACTCTGGGGCCAACGTCCTGACTTTC

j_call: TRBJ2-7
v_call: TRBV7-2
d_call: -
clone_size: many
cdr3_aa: CASSRGSAGKTSVRF
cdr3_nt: TGTGCCAGCAGCCGAGGGAGCGCGGGGAAGACGAGCGTTCGCTTC

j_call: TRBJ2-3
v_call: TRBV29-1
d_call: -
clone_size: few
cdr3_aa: CSVSSRTEQYF
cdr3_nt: TGCAGCGTTTCTTCCCGGACGGAACAGTATTTT

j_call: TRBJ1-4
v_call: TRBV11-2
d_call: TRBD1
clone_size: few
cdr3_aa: CASSLGDRGGEKLFF
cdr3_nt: TGTGCCAGCAGCCTGGGGGACAGGGGAGGCGAAAAACTGTTTTTT